This entry lists 6 T cell receptor beta chains sequenced from one sample in a study of blood T cells in healthy people across ages. The use of a sample-barcoded 5' primer and a J-beta primer mix characterized a second PCR of about 6 to 11 cycles. TCRdb re-called the 5' RACE reads with MiXCR, one entry per CDR3 protein. The data show about 1.4 million distinct CDR3 sequences, with roughly 59% seen just once and under 8.5% held by the top ten. The sequencing sample was made of blood. These receptors originate from a young man in good health.

The rearrangement uses TRBV11-2 and TRBJ2-3; TRBD2 agrees at 7 bases. The CDR3 is 15 residues long. Trimming at V came to 5 bases and at J to 4 bases, leaving 9 bases not matched to a gene. The V gene's germline CDR1 is SGHAT and CDR2 FQNNGV. CDR3 in amino acids: CASSHSGSGADTQYF. The CDR3 DNA is TGTGCCAGCAGCCATTCAGGGAGCGGGGCAGATACGCAGTATTTT.

This clonotype turned up a few times. The chain employs TRBV11-2 and TRBJ2-1; D is undetermined. Trimming removed 6 bases at V and 5 bases at J, with 17 bases between. Per germline, CDR1 SGHAT and CDR2 FQNNGV. The CDR3 runs to 15 residues. The CDR3 protein is CASRLAVSLNNEQFF. As DNA, the CDR3 is TGTGCCAGCAGACTCGCCGTCTCACTGAACAATGAGCAGTTCTTC. The full variable domain, rest sourced from reference TRBV11-2 and TRBJ2-1, is EAGVAQSPRYKIIEKRQSVAFWCNPISGHATLYWYQQILGQGPKLLIQFQNNGVVDDSQLPKDRFSAERLKGVDSTLKIQPAKLEDSAVYLCASRLAVSLNNEQFFGPGTRLTVL.

This sequence joins TRBV11-2 and TRBJ2-2; 7 bases map to TRBD2. The CDR3 extends over 17 amino acids. The germline V gene encodes CDR1 SGHAT and CDR2 FQNNGV. Trimming at V came to 3 bases and at J to 0 bases, leaving 7 bases not matched to a gene. CDR3 amino acids: CASSFRLAGANTGELFF. For the CDR3, the DNA is TGTGCCAGCAGCTTCCGACTAGCCGGCGCGAACACCGGGGAGCTGTTTTTT.

V gene TRBV9 combines with J gene TRBJ2-1, with 9 bases identical to TRBD2. The J segment lost 9 bases and the V segment lost 0 bases, leaving 4 bases of the junction unmatched. Germline V gene data show CDR1 as SGDLS and CDR2 as YYNGEE. This CDR3 region has 14 residues. CDR3 amino acids: CASSVGLAVLEQFF. Here the CDR3 DNA reads TGTGCCAGCAGCGTAGGACTAGCGGTTCTTGAGCAGTTCTTC.

This clonotype showed up just a few times. The chain is built from TRBV4-3 and TRBJ1-2; D ambiguous. The CDR3 runs 13 residues. Germline assignment: CDR1 LGHNA and CDR2 YSLEER. Trimming shortened V by 1 base and J by 3 bases, and 6 bases separated the two germline ends. DNA for the CDR3: TGCGCCAGCAGCCAAGGCTGGGACTATGGCTACACCTTC. This encodes CASSQGWDYGYTF.

The chain has TRBV6-5 and TRBJ2-5, with D maybe TRBD2 (5 bases). Gene TRBJ2-7 matches the end of the DNA better, so the J call may be wrong. Germline V CDR1 and CDR2: MNHEY, SVGAGI. This CDR3 region has 15 residues. The CDR3 coding sequence is TGTGCCACCTTCTCTCCGGGAACCTTTCCTTACGAGCAGTACTTC. Amino acids: CATFSPGTFPYEQYF.